The entry that follows covers one T cell receptor beta chain sequence. No cognate antigen has been identified for it. The sample holds no much larger clone one base away, and base qualities are not on file. This sample is drawn from a study of CD8 T cells in ankylosing spondylitis (TCRdb year 2017). With regard to the full study: T cell receptor beta repertoires were profiled in healthy donors and ankylosing spondylitis patients so that disease-linked TCR variants could be found. Samples of peripheral blood were taken, and for ankylosing spondylitis patients, synovial fluid was collected as well. The full study cohort was made up of about 25 ankylosing spondylitis patients and roughly 98 healthy donors. The paper's findings and limits, for the study overall: A CD8+ phenotype was shown by the disease-linked clones, which were found at relatively low frequencies in peripheral blood. Some motif variants had previously been reported in the synovial fluid and blood of reactive arthritis patients, which suggests shared mechanisms of disease initiation. Significant enrichment of the disease-linked clones was reported in matched synovial fluid samples from ankylosing spondylitis patients. A TCR beta motif made up of roughly eight highly homologous amino acid variants appeared to be characteristic of blood from ankylosing spondylitis patients.

TCRdb lists the instrument as Illumina HiSeq 2500. TCR beta libraries were prepared by quantitative 5'-RACE with molecular barcodes. From the authors' description of their analysis: Disease-linked TCR variants were identified with a new computational method built on a probabilistic model of VDJ rearrangement. The public reads were reanalyzed by TCRdb: fastp trimming at Q25, MiXCR alignment, in-frame beta chains only. Each entry is one CDR3 protein sequence, shown with its most common DNA and genes. These V and J calls rely on TCRdb rather than the paper's analysis. This sample has over 100,000 distinct CDR3 sequences in its table, and approximately 6.8% of those were observed once. The biggest ten clones account for 12% of the sample. The specimen sequenced was blood, either unsorted or a sorted T cell fraction (not recorded which). This sequence was found in a male donor with ankylosing spondylitis or in good health (not recorded which).

The CDR3 has the sequence CASSYLGGYEQYF. The DNA reads TGTGCCAGCAGTTACCTGGGGGGTTACGAGCAGTACTTC. The rearrangement joined TRBV6-5 to TRBJ2-7; a tentative D call is TRBD2 (6 bases match). CDR1 is given as MNHEY and CDR2 as SVGAGI, both from the germline V gene. The CDR3 goes from the cysteine to the phenylalanine over 13 residues. Only the CDR3 part of the read is kept: 39 bases, read in frame from the first base. The V and J ends are trimmed by 2 bases and 4 bases, leaving 9 bases between them.